The clone carrying this T cell receptor (beta chain) was recorded many times. Its specificity is unknown. This specimen belongs to a study of T-cell memory formation after mild COVID-19. Study details: Across donors, TCR clusters were largely donor specific. Study results and limitations: Balance between CD4 and CD8 was seen in clones contracting day 15 to 85, and a CD4+ lean was seen in later expanders. Pre-infection memory contained some responding clones, which suggested that cross-reactive memory had joined.

cDNA libraries for TCR alpha and TCR beta, carrying sample barcodes and UMIs, came from 5'RACE with constant-segment primers. TCRdb processed the 5' RACE reads anew with MiXCR; each CDR3 protein has one entry. This sample has some 310,000 distinct CDR3 sequences, with roughly 19% found just once. Deletions cut 2 bases from V and 6 bases from J, with 15 bases between. The germline V gene has CDR1 SGHRS and CDR2 YFSETQ. CDR3 length equals 14 residues. The TCR sequence derives from a man between 18 and 29 years old who had mild COVID-19 (a few samples of this study predate the infection). Cell type and time point are not known. Sequencing was carried out using PBMCs or a T cell subset sorted from them (not recorded which). This chain links TRBV5-1 with TRBJ2-7; D not resolved. CDR3 residues: CASSLAIEFVEQYF. The CDR3 DNA is TGCGCCAGCAGCTTAGCCATCGAGTTCGTCGAGCAGTACTTC. Full variable domain (rest looked up from reference TRBV5-1 and TRBJ2-7): KAGVTQTPRYLIKTRGQQVTLSCSPISGHRSVSWYQQTPGQGLQFLFEYFSETQRNKGNFPGRFSGRQFSNSRSEMNVSTLELGDSALYLCASSLAIEFVEQYFGPGTRLTVT.